The 9 T cell receptor beta chains below were found in one sample sequenced in a study of cytomegalovirus exposure and HLA in healthy donors listed by TCRdb under 2017. Receptors were amplified or captured by the immunoSEQ multiplex PCR assay. The multiplex PCR relied on a mix of 60 forward primers for TCR Vbeta segments and 13 reverse primers for TCR Jbeta segments. The table comes from immuneACCESS by way of TCRdb, which keeps in-frame sequences with V and J called. Part of the clones is missing from these tables; in studies checked, under half for an unresolved V gene and the rest for unknown reasons. The sample table includes approximately 110,000 clones. Of the sample, around 3.6% falls within the top ten clones. The specimen sequenced was PBMCs. The receptors here all came from a young man in good health and CMV-seronegative.

J is TRBJ2-5 and V is TRBV25-1; D remains ambiguous. The J call may be faulty, since TRBJ2-7 better matches the DNA end. Looked up from germline, CDR1 is MGHDK and CDR2 is SYGVNS. This CDR3 spans 12 amino acids. CDR3 protein: CASSSYSYEQYF. CDR3 coding DNA: TGTGCCAGCAGCAGCTACAGCTACGAGCAGTACTTC.

J is TRBJ1-1 and V is TRBV7-3; D ambiguous. CDR1 is SGHTA and CDR2 is FQGTGA in the germline V gene. V lost 1 base to trimming and J lost 1 base, with 7 bases between them. The CDR3 contains 14 residues. In DNA, the CDR3 is TGTGCCAGCAGCTTAAGGGCAGGGAACACTGAAGCTTTCTTT. Protein sequence: CASSLRAGNTEAFF.

As for this clone: The junction differs from germline at one of its ends, possibly a read error. Other DNA sequences of this sample code for an identical CDR3. The chain employs TRBV5-5 and TRBJ1-2; 7 bases map to TRBD1. The CDR3 is 14 amino acids. Germline loops: CDR1 SGHKS, CDR2 YYEKEE (reference sequence). Here the CDR3 reads CASSLATGEYGYTF. The CDR3 bases are TGTGCCAGCAGCTTGGCTACAGGGGAATATGGCTACACCTTT.

The V call is TRBV4-1, the J call TRBJ1-5; D is perhaps TRBD1 (5 bases). This CDR3 has 14 amino acids. Trimming took off 3 bases at V and 6 bases at J, with 12 bases between the two ends. The germline V gene has CDR1 MGHRA and CDR2 YSYEKL. CDR3 nucleotides: TGCGCCAGCAGCCATACGGGGGACGGTCAGCCCCAGCATTTT. Protein product: CASSHTGDGQPQHF.

The chain has TRBV5-1 and TRBJ2-1; 9 positions match TRBD2. Germline CDR1 reads SGHRS; CDR2 reads YFSETQ. This CDR3 is 15 amino acids long. The trim removed 4 bases at V and 5 bases at J, leaving 7 bases unmatched. The chain's CDR3 is CASSPGLAGNNEQFF. The CDR3 nucleotides are TGCGCCAGCAGCCCGGGGCTAGCGGGGAACAATGAGCAGTTCTTC.

This chain links TRBV7-9 with TRBJ2-7; TRBD2 is a possible D gene (6 bases). V lost 3 bases, J lost 0 bases, and 9 bases lay in between. The CDR3 contains 14 residues. Germline V CDR1 and CDR2: SEHNR, FQNEAQ (reference sequence). The CDR3: CASSLGGASYEQYF. The CDR3, as DNA: TGTGCCAGCAGCTTGGGCGGGGCCTCCTACGAGCAGTACTTC.

V and J are TRBV6-1 and TRBJ1-1; perhaps TRBD1 as D (6 bases). CDR1 is MNHNS, CDR2 SASEGT, per germline. This CDR3 has 12 amino acids. V was pared by 6 bases and J by 4 bases, with 9 bases between. The CDR3: CASRIGGTEAFF. The CDR3 coding sequence is TGTGCCAGCAGGATAGGGGGCACTGAAGCTTTCTTT.

On this clone itself: The identical CDR3 is also encoded by other nucleotide sequences in the sample. The chain combines TRBV19 with TRBJ1-4; tentatively, D is TRBD1 (6 bases). Germline assignment: CDR1 LNHDA and CDR2 SQIVND (reference sequence). This CDR3 is built from 16 residues. V gave up 4 bases and J gave up 3 bases, with 15 bases separating them. The DNA of the CDR3 is TGTGCCAGTAGTAACGGAAGGACAGCCTCTAATGAAAAACTGTTTTTT. It translates to CASSNGRTASNEKLFF.

The rearrangement uses TRBV6-1 and TRBJ2-7; the match to TRBD2 covers 11 bases. The CDR3 runs 16 residues. Germline V CDR1 and CDR2: MNHNS, SASEGT. The V segment lost 4 bases and the J segment 5 bases; nucleotides outside the gene matches: 10. The CDR3 DNA reads as TGTGCCAGCAGTGTGACTAGCGGGGCCTCCGTTGACGAGCAGTACTTC. Protein: CASSVTSGASVDEQYF.